A single TCR beta chain is shown here with its context. As yet, its antigen is unknown. The sample belongs to a study of naive and memory T cell subsets. Study findings and constraints: Gini index rose across naive, CM, EM and EMRA in CD4 and CD8. Especially in CD8 cells, naive repertoires contained a few larger clonotypes, possibly CD45RA-re-expressing memory cells.

An equimolar mix of two oligonucleotides served as the beta constant-region primer for TRBC1 and TRBC2. Ligated cDNA was amplified by four rounds of PCR with nested alpha and beta constant-region primers and SP2. Each CDR3 protein is one row after TCRdb ran MiXCR on the UMI-ligation and nested PCR reads. The sample records roughly 99,000 distinct CDR3 sequences, over 9% being singletons. The ends lost 0 bases at V and 2 bases at J; junction bases unmatched: 7. Germline-derived CDR1 and CDR2 are SGHKS and YYEKEE (reference sequence). CDR3 length: 16 residues. This chain uses TRBV5-5 with TRBJ2-7, with TRBD2 identical over 8 bases. The clonotype was recovered from a human donor in good health. The sample taken for sequencing was naive CD4+ T cells from blood. The CDR3 nucleotides read TGTGCCAGCAGCTTGGGGACCGGACTAGCTACCTACGAGCAGTACTTC. Protein sequence: CASSLGTGLATYEQYF.